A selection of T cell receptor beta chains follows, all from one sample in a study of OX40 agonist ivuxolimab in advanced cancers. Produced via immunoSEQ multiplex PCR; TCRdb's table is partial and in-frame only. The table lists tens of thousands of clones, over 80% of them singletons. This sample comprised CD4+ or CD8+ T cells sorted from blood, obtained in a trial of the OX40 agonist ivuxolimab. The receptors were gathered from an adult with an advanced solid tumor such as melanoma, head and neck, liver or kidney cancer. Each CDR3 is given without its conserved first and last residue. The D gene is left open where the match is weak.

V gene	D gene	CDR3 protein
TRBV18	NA	ASSLRSNEQF
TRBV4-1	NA	ASSSEVRAGNTIY
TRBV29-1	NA	SVERNYGYT
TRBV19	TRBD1	ASSAGQGARWETQY
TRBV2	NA	ASSEGRYEQY
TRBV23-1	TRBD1	ASSHTPGQGGPYEQY
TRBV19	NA	ASSIAEGYEQY
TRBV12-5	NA	ASGSSSLLVQEAQY
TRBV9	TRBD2	ASSVTSGSQTGELF
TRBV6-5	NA	ASREGARSYNEQF
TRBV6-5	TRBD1	ASSDRGAYEQY
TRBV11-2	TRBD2	ASSLRLAGGLNEQF
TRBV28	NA	ASSYLTYEQY
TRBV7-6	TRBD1	ASSLRQGESYEQY